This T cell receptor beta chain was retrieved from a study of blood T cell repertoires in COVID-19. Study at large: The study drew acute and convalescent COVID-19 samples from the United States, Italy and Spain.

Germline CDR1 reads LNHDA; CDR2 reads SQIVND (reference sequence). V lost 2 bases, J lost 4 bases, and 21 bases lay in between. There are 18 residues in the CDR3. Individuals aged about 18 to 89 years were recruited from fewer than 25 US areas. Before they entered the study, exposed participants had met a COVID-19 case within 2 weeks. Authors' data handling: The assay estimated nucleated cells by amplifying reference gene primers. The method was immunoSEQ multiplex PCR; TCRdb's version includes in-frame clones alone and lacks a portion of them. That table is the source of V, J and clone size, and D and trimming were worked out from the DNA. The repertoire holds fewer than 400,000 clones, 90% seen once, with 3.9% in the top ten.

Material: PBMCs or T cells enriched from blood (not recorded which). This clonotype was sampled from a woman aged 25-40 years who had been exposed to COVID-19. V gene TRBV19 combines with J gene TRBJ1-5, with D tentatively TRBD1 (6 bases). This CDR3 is CASSIKQGKRPGNQPQHF. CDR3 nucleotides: TGTGCCAGTAGTATAAAACAGGGTAAGCGCCCGGGGAATCAGCCCCAGCATTTT.